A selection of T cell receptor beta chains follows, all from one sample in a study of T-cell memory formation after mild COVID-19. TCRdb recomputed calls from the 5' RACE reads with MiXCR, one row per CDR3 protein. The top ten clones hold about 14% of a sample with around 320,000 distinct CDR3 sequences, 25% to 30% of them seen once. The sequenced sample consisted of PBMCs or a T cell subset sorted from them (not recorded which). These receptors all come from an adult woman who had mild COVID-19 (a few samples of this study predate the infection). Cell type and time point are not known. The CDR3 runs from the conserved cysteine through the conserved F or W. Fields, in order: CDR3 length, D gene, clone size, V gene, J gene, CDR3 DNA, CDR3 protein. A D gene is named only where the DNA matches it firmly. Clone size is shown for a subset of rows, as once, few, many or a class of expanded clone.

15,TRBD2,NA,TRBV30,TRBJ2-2,TGTGCCTGGAGTGTACACGGGGGGGCAACCGGGGAGCTGTTTTTT,CAWSVHGGATGELFF
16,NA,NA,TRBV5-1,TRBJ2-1,TGCGCCAGCAGCTTGAAAGCCAGGGAGGTCTACAATGAGCAGTTCTTC,CASSLKAREVYNEQFF
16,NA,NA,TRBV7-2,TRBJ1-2,TGTGCCAGCAGCCGGGAGAGACAAGCAGCTAACTATGGCTACACCTTC,CASSRERQAANYGYTF
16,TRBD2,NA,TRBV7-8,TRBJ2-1,TGTGCCAGCAGCTTAGTTTTGGCGGGAGGGCCGAGTGAGCAGTTCTTC,CASSLVLAGGPSEQFF
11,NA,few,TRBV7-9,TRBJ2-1,TGTGCCAGCACCGAGGTGGTTGAGCAGTTCTTC,CASTEVVEQFF
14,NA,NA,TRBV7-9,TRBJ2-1,TGTGCCAGCAGCTTAGGTATGTCCTACAATGAGCAGTTCTTC,CASSLGMSYNEQFF
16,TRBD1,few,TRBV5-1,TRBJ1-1,TGCGCCAGCAGCTCGGGGGACAGGGGGGATTCGGCTGAAGCTTTCTTT,CASSSGDRGDSAEAFF
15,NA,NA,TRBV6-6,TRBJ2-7,TGTGCCAGCGCCGGTAGCTCAGGCGCTTCCTACGAGCAGTACTTC,CASAGSSGASYEQYF
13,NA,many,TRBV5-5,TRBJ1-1,TGTGCCAGCAGCGAAGGGGTGAACACTGAAGCTTTCTTT,CASSEGVNTEAFF
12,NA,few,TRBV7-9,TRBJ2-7,TGTGCCAGCAGCCCGGGACCTGGGGAGCAGTACTTC,CASSPGPGEQYF
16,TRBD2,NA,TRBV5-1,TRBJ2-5,TGCGCCAGCAGCTTGCGAGGCCAGCGGGGGGAAGAGACCCAGTACTTC,CASSLRGQRGEETQYF
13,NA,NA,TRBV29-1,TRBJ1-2,TGCAGCGTTGAGGACCGCTCCCTCTATGGCTACACCTTC,CSVEDRSLYGYTF
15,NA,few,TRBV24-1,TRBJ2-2,TGTGCCACCAGTGATTTGTTTTGGAACACCGGGGAGCTGTTTTTT,CATSDLFWNTGELFF
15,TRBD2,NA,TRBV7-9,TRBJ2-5,TGTGCCAGCAGCCCGATAGCGGGGGGCGGAGAGACCCAGTACTTC,CASSPIAGGGETQYF
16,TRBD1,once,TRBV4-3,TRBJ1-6,TGCGCCAGCAGCCAAGTGGCGGGACAGGGGTTTTCACCCCTCCACTTT,CASSQVAGQGFSPLHF
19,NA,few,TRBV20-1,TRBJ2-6,TGCAGTGCTGTGAGCCCGTACAGCCCGCTATTCTCTGGGGCCAACGTCCTGACTTTC,CSAVSPYSPLFSGANVLTF
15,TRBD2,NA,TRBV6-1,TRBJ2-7,TGTGCCAGCCTTCTTGGACTAGCGGGGACCTACGAGCAGTACTTC,CASLLGLAGTYEQYF
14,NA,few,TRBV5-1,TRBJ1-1,TGCGCCAGCAGCCGCCGGGACGGCAGGACTGAAGCTTTCTTT,CASSRRDGRTEAFF
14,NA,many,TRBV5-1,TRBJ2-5,TGCGCCAGCAGCATCAGGAATTTTGAGGAGACCCAGTACTTC,CASSIRNFEETQYF
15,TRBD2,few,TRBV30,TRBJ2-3,TGTGCCTGGACCTTAGCGGGAGTGGGCCCAGATACGCAGTATTTT,CAWTLAGVGPDTQYF
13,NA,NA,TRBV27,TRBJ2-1,TGTGCCAGCAGTTTATCGGGTAGGAATGAGCAGTTCTTC,CASSLSGRNEQFF
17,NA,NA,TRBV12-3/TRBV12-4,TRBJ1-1,TGTGCCAGCAGTTTTAAGTCTTGGCATTACATGAACACTGAAGCTTTCTTT,CASSFKSWHYMNTEAFF
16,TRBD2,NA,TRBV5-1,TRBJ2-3,TGCGCCAGCAGCCTCCTACGGGGGGGTAGCACAGATACGCAGTATTTT,CASSLLRGGSTDTQYF
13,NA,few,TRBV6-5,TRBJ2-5,TGTGCCAGCAGTTACATTGGGGGCCTGACCCAGTACTTC,CASSYIGGLTQYF
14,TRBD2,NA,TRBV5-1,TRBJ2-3,TGCGCCAGCAGCCAGGGAGGGAGCACAGATACGCAGTATTTT,CASSQGGSTDTQYF
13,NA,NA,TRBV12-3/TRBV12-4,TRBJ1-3,TGTGCCAGCAGTTTAGTCCTGGGAAACACCATATATTTT,CASSLVLGNTIYF
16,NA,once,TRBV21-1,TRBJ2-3,TGTGCCAGCAGCAACGGGACATCTAATAGCACAGATACGCAGTATTTT,CASSNGTSNSTDTQYF